This T cell receptor (beta chain) came from a study of CD8 T cells in Susac syndrome. Reverse transcription of roughly 0.45 to 1 ug RNA was performed with random hexamers. One entry per CDR3 protein, called by TCRdb with MiXCR from the immunoSEQ multiplex PCR reads. The table records about 120,000 distinct CDR3 sequences, around 94% of them present only once. Patients having Susac syndrome satisfied recently defined diagnostic criteria for definite or probable disease. CDR3 size: 15 residues. Germline-derived CDR1 and CDR2 are MNHEY and SVGAGI. The V gene end was trimmed by 6 bases and the J gene end by 0 bases; junction bases not matched to a gene: 5.

The specimen was CD8+ T cells from PBMCs. This TCR was sampled from a human donor with Susac syndrome. The chain couples TRBV6-5 to TRBJ2-7; TRBD1 matches at 10 bases. This CDR3 is CASSLGQGHSYEQYF. The CDR3, as DNA: TGTGCCAGCAGCTTGGGACAGGGGCACTCCTACGAGCAGTACTTC.